This is a list of T cell receptor beta chains from one sample in a study of cytomegalovirus exposure and HLA in healthy donors. TCRdb keeps only in-frame clones here, not all; method: immunoSEQ multiplex PCR. Of 150,000 or so clones in the sample, around 78% are singletons; the top ten hold around 1.6%. The sequenced material came from PBMCs. Every receptor here comes from a woman between 18 and 29 years old in good health and CMV-seronegative. The CDR3 runs from the conserved cysteine through the conserved F or W. The listing skips clone size in some rows; elsewhere it reads once, few, many or a size class.

clone_size,v_call,j_call,cdr3_aa
.,TRBV14,TRBJ1-2,CASSPLQGTAKSNYGYTF
.,TRBV6-6,TRBJ1-1,CASSYGDSLNTEAFF
.,TRBV6-6,TRBJ1-1,CASSYGDSGFEAFF
few,TRBV9,TRBJ2-1,CASSPREWVGTGLNNEQFF
.,TRBV5-1,TRBJ2-2,CASSPDRANTGELFF
once,TRBV5-1,TRBJ2-5,CASSLSPGGEETQYF
.,TRBV6-5,TRBJ2-1,CASSSTGTGVNEQFF
.,TRBV9,TRBJ2-1,CASSVDTSGVLPYNEQFF
once,TRBV7-2,TRBJ1-2,CASTSWGVVNYGYTF
.,TRBV5-1,TRBJ2-1,CASSLAGEVDEQFF
.,TRBV19,TRBJ2-6,CASSWTSGFSSGANVLTF
.,TRBV9,TRBJ2-7,CASSVAGTTYEQYF
.,TRBV7-2,TRBJ2-6,CASSLGQLDSGANVLTF
.,TRBV7-3,TRBJ1-5,CASSLTRAQPQHF
.,TRBV7-7,TRBJ2-1,CASSLDLATYNEQFF
.,TRBV4-3,TRBJ2-1,CASSQDGARTSRSEQFF
once,TRBV28,TRBJ1-2,CASSRDRGLDGYTF
.,TRBV6-5,TRBJ1-1,CASSYAGATEAFF
.,TRBV25-1,TRBJ2-5,CASSGRARETQYF
.,TRBV23-1,TRBJ1-1,CASSQRGQKNTEAFF
.,TRBV5-1,TRBJ1-1,CASSWGDRGMNTEAFF
.,TRBV10-1,TRBJ2-2,CASSDRETGELFF
.,TRBV28,TRBJ1-5,CASRSVGGNQPQHF
.,TRBV9,TRBJ2-7,CASSVDSDNSYEQYF
.,TRBV5-6,TRBJ1-2,CASSLDRGPNYGYTF
.,TRBV7-8,TRBJ1-3,CASSDGSGNTIYF
.,TRBV9,TRBJ2-5,CASSPGQNQETQYF
.,TRBV7-8,TRBJ2-1,CASSLETSGWNEQFF
.,TRBV4-2,TRBJ2-7,CASSQDVSTPQYF
many,TRBV4-3,TRBJ2-6,CASSQEGGGSGANVLTF
.,TRBV12-5,TRBJ2-1,CASGWEDEQFF
.,TRBV28,TRBJ2-2,CASRGGTGELFF
.,TRBV4-1,TRBJ2-5,CASSQDLNSRETQYF
.,TRBV5-4,TRBJ2-1,CASSLRLAELNEQFF
once,TRBV10-3,TRBJ2-7,CAISTGQTYEQYF
.,TRBV28,TRBJ1-2,CASSLPTETGYGYTF
.,TRBV6-5,TRBJ2-4,CASIGTSGSIQYF
.,TRBV19,TRBJ1-1,CASSPYPQGLNTEAFF
.,TRBV6-5,TRBJ2-2,CASRYPTSGKVELFF
.,TRBV30,TRBJ2-1,CAWTPPSGLQGEQFF
.,TRBV28,TRBJ1-2,CASRKRQGDGYTF
.,TRBV11-3,TRBJ2-5,CASSPRGRGLQETQYF
.,TRBV5-1,TRBJ1-5,CASSLTGESNQPQHF
.,TRBV7-2,TRBJ2-3,CASSATSGGSYTQYF
.,TRBV9,TRBJ1-2,CASSRIGTGSGLDYGYTF
.,TRBV27,TRBJ2-1,CASSFAALHNEQFF
.,TRBV15,TRBJ2-7,CATSSGAGTSSYEQYF
.,TRBV7-8,.,CASSLSGLTSEGHSYEQYF
.,TRBV7-6,TRBJ1-6,CASSADRGGDSPLHF
few,TRBV28,TRBJ1-2,CASDGRALKGGGYTF
few,TRBV7-2,TRBJ2-1,CASSLDDRSRRYEQFF
.,TRBV7-8,TRBJ1-5,CASSLVGTASNQPQHF
.,TRBV5-4,TRBJ2-7,CASSLAGASSYEQYF
.,TRBV7-9,TRBJ1-1,CASSLGGRGGTEAFF
.,TRBV5-4,TRBJ1-4,CASSPQTGEREKLFF
few,TRBV11-3,TRBJ2-3,CASSLNPRADTQYF
.,TRBV30,TRBJ1-2,CAWSVQGTDYGYTF